These 4 T cell receptor beta chains were sequenced from one sample in a study of T cell responses to AZD1222 COVID-19 vaccine (dated by TCRdb to about 2021). The time point label for this specimen denotes: about 28 days (+/-7) after the second vaccine dose. Preparation of the library involved the immunoSEQ multiplex PCR assay. TCRdb's version of the immuneACCESS table is confined to in-frame rearrangements and falls short of the full clone set. An unresolved V gene accounts for under half of the shortfall where checked; the remainder is of unknown origin. The sample table holds about 78,000 clones, of which roughly 88% were seen once. The top ten clonotypes cover around 1.4% of the sample. The sequenced sample was peripheral blood, obtained 28 days after the second AZD1222 dose. These receptors were obtained from an adult who received the AZD1222 COVID-19 vaccine.

As concerns this clone: Other DNA sequences within the sample encode an identical CDR3. The chain is built from TRBV6-5 and TRBJ1-5; tentative D call: TRBD1 (6 bases). Germline lookup yields CDR1 MNHEY and CDR2 SVGAGI. The CDR3 extends over 14 amino acids. Trimming removed 4 bases from V and 2 bases from J, with 9 bases in between. CDR3 DNA: TGTGCCAGCAGTTCCCCAGGGGGCAATCAGCCCCAGCATTTT. It yields the protein CASSSPGGNQPQHF.

The CDR3 here is CASSVHRGPTEAFF. For the CDR3, the DNA is TGCGCCAGCAGCGTACACAGGGGGCCAACTGAAGCTTTCTTT. This chain links TRBV5-1 with TRBJ1-1, with 9 nucleotides matching TRBD1. With V trimmed by 4 bases and J by 5 bases, 6 bases remained unmatched. The CDR3 extends over 14 amino acids. CDR1 is SGHRS, CDR2 YFSETQ, per germline.

The chain is built from TRBV28 and TRBJ1-6, with D possibly TRBD1 on 6 matching bases. Germline V gives CDR1 MDHEN, CDR2 SYDVKM. This CDR3 is 14 amino acids long. Trimming removed 6 bases at V and 7 bases at J, with 13 bases between. CDR3 loop: CASSHDRPNSPLHF. The CDR3 DNA sequence: TGTGCCAGCAGCCACGACAGGCCCAATTCACCCCTCCACTTT.

This clone was seen a few times. The J gene is TRBJ2-1, the V gene TRBV7-3; TRBD1 is a possible D gene (5 bases). Germline V gives CDR1 SGHTA, CDR2 FQGTGA. The ends were cut back, 6 bases at V and 0 bases at J, with 12 bases in the middle. The CDR3 totals 15 residues. The CDR3 loop reads CASRHDSSSYNEQFF. The CDR3 nucleotides are TGTGCCAGCAGACACGACAGTAGCTCCTACAATGAGCAGTTCTTC.